The clone carrying this T cell receptor beta chain was counted a single time. Antigen: not known. Researchers ran the PCR with 60 Vbeta and 13 Jbeta primers. Sequencing used immunoSEQ multiplex PCR; TCRdb keeps in-frame clones, though not all of them. In the table there are 150,000 or so clones, roughly 80% of which are singletons. The sample belongs to a study of cytomegalovirus exposure and HLA in healthy donors. Study-wide results and limits: 87-base-pair reads could not separate some V segments, including TRBV6-2 and TRBV6-3. The study assumed roughly uniform donor sequencing depth for presence/absence analyses. A list of 150 to 200 TCR beta chains associated with cytomegalovirus was given.

The J segment lost 5 bases and the V segment lost 4 bases, leaving 4 bases of the junction unmatched. Germline CDR1 MNHEY, CDR2 SMNVEV (reference sequence). This CDR3 is 13 amino acids long. The sequence came from a middle-aged man in good health and CMV-seropositive. The sequenced sample was PBMCs. The chain recombines TRBV27 with TRBJ1-1, with 7 positions matching TRBD1. The CDR3 DNA follows: TGTGCCAGCAGTTGGACAGGTTGGACTGAAGCTTTCTTT. Its protein is CASSWTGWTEAFF.